The subject of this entry is one T cell receptor beta chain. The data were taken from a study of T cell changes during pregnancy in multiple sclerosis. The data were produced by immunoSEQ multiplex PCR, yet TCRdb's version contains in-frame clones alone and is incomplete. Of 85,000 to 130,000 clones detected, under 95% appear once; the ten largest clones hold 1.5% to 2%. There are 17 residues in the CDR3. Looked up from germline, CDR1 is LNHDA and CDR2 is SQIVND (reference sequence). V lost 5 bases to trimming and J lost 2 bases, with 21 bases between them. The starting material was peripheral blood, obtained before pregnancy. The genes are TRBV19 and TRBJ2-5, with D possibly matching TRBD1 (6 bases). This clonotype was obtained from a female donor with multiple sclerosis, enrolled in a pregnancy study. In DNA, the CDR3 is TGTGCCAGTAGTGGGGGACAAAGCCGGCTCCGGCAAGAGACCCAGTACTTC. As protein: CASSGGQSRLRQETQYF.